The 9 T cell receptor beta chains below all came from one sample that was sequenced in a study of cytomegalovirus exposure and HLA in healthy donors. It was with 60 Vbeta and 13 Jbeta primers that the PCR ran. The protocol was immunoSEQ multiplex PCR, while the TCRdb copy is restricted to in-frame clones and leaves out a portion. Here the sample spans 150,000 to 200,000 clones, approximately 86% being singletons. The sample consisted of PBMCs. All receptors derive from a woman under 30 in good health and CMV-seronegative.

The J gene is TRBJ2-1, the V gene TRBV7-2; 8 nucleotides agree with TRBD1. This CDR3 contains 15 residues. V dropped 4 bases and J dropped 8; count of bases not matched to a gene: 10. Germline CDR1 and CDR2: SGHTA and FQGNSA. CDR3 protein: CASSSPGTGLYEQFF. CDR3 DNA sequence: TGTGCCAGCAGCTCACCCGGGACAGGCCTCTATGAGCAGTTCTTC.

This clone was found once. J is TRBJ2-3 and V is TRBV2; 12 bases align to TRBD2. The germline V gene encodes CDR1 SNHLY and CDR2 FYNNEI. This CDR3 has 15 amino acids. V lost 1 base, J lost 6 bases, and 2 bases stayed unmatched. The CDR3 DNA reads as TGTGCCAGCAGTGAAGGGACTAGCGGGATGGATACGCAGTATTTT. Amino acid sequence: CASSEGTSGMDTQYF.

The chain combines TRBV19 with TRBJ1-1; possibly TRBD1 for D (5 bases). CDR1 LNHDA and CDR2 SQIVND come from the germline V gene (reference sequence). V was trimmed by 3 bases and J by 1 base, leaving 9 bases between them. The CDR3 is 14 amino acids. The chain's CDR3 is CASSINGGNTEAFF. Here the CDR3 DNA reads TGTGCCAGTAGTATCAACGGGGGGAACACTGAAGCTTTCTTT. The entire variable domain, with the rest obtained from reference TRBV19 and TRBJ1-1, is as follows: DGGITQSPKYLFRKEGQNVTLSCEQNLNHDAMYWYRQDPGQGLRLIYYSQIVNDFQKGDIAEGYSVSREKKESFPLTVTSAQKNPTAFYLCASSINGGNTEAFFGQGTRLTVV.

The V gene is TRBV5-8, the J gene TRBJ2-3; tentatively, D is TRBD2 (5 bases). V shed 4 bases and J shed 2 bases, with 11 bases lying between them. The CDR3 runs to 14 residues. Germline V gene lookup returns CDR1 SGHTS and CDR2 YDEGEE. The CDR3 loop reads CASSPSGNTDTQYF. The DNA for the CDR3 is TGTGCCAGCAGCCCATCGGGGAACACAGATACGCAGTATTTT. The full variable domain, with the rest looked up from reference TRBV5-8 and TRBJ2-3, is EAGVTQSPTHLIKTRGQQATLRCSPISGHTSVYWYQQALGLGLQFLLWYDEGEERNRGNFPPRFSGRQFPNYSSELNVNALELEDSALYLCASSPSGNTDTQYFGPGTRLTVL.

The chain couples TRBV4-1 to TRBJ2-1; 9 bases match TRBD2. Germline loops: CDR1 MGHRA, CDR2 YSYEKL. This CDR3 region has 17 residues. The V and J ends lost 1 base and 10 bases, in that order; junction bases with no gene match: 14. The CDR3 DNA follows: TGCGCCAGCAGCCAAGGGGCGGCAGGACTAGCGAGCCCGGAGCAGTTCTTC. This translates into CASSQGAAGLASPEQFF.

The chain employs TRBV7-2 and TRBJ2-3; a weak D match, TRBD2 (5 bases). There are 14 residues in the CDR3. V was shortened by 1 base and J by 6 bases, with 11 bases between the two germline ends. In germline, CDR1 is SGHTA, CDR2 FQGNSA. CDR3 in amino acids: CASSLERPGDTQYF. The CDR3 DNA reads as TGTGCCAGCAGCTTAGAGAGGCCGGGGGATACGCAGTATTTT.

The chain uses TRBV19 and TRBJ2-7, with TRBD1 matching over 7 bases. Germline V gives CDR1 LNHDA, CDR2 SQIVND (reference sequence). This CDR3 contains 13 residues. V dropped 7 bases and J dropped 2; count of bases not matched to a gene: 5. The CDR3 region has the DNA TGTGCCAGTATTGACAGGGAAACCTACGAGCAGTACTTC. Translation gives CASIDRETYEQYF.

This clone was counted between two and nine times. The chain employs TRBV7-8 and TRBJ2-2, with 7 positions matching TRBD1. Germline CDR1 SGHVS, CDR2 FQNEAQ. V lost 3 bases, J lost 1 base, and 2 bases stayed unmatched. The CDR3 is 15 residues long. CDR3 region: CASSLRQGNTGELFF. The CDR3 coding sequence is TGTGCCAGCAGCTTGAGACAGGGGAACACCGGGGAGCTGTTTTTT.

V is TRBV7-8 and J is TRBJ2-5, with 11 bases fitting TRBD1. The CDR3 has 15 residues. The J segment lost 7 bases and the V segment lost 3 bases, leaving 7 bases of the junction unmatched. Germline V gives CDR1 SGHVS, CDR2 FQNEAQ. The CDR3 DNA reads as TGTGCCAGCAGCTTTCGGACAGGGGGCTATCGGACCCAGTACTTC. It encodes CASSFRTGGYRTQYF.